Listed here is a single T cell receptor beta chain. The sample belongs to a study of cytomegalovirus exposure and HLA in healthy donors. The PCR contained 60 Vbeta and 13 Jbeta primers. Profiling relied on immunoSEQ multiplex PCR, and the TCRdb table lists in-frame clones only, not all of them. The repertoire holds about 94,000 clones, with around 8% as singletons. The CDR3 has 16 residues. Losses at the gene ends were 4 bases for V and 4 bases for J; bases not matched to a gene: 11. The germline V gene encodes CDR1 LNHDA and CDR2 SQIVND (reference sequence). This chain links TRBV19 with TRBJ2-3, with 7 positions matching TRBD2. This sequence originates from a man aged 50-59 years in good health and CMV-seronegative. The specimen was PBMCs. DNA for the CDR3: TGTGCCAGTAGTACATTGGACGGGAGGCTGGCAGATACGCAGTATTTT. Translating gives CASSTLDGRLADTQYF.